A selection of T cell receptor beta chains follows, all from one sample in a study of T cell repertoires in cytomegalovirus infection. TCRdb re-derived calls from the reads in MiXCR, one entry per CDR3 protein. The sample includes approximately 630,000 distinct CDR3 sequences, approximately 24% of them seen just once. The sample consisted of CD8+ T cells from PBMCs. The receptors were sampled from a human donor in good health (CMV status not recorded). Some clones in this sample may be carry-over from other donors' samples. The CDR3 runs from the conserved cysteine through the conserved F or W. Each record gives: J gene, V gene, clone size, D gene, CDR3 protein, CDR3 DNA. The D gene is left open where the match is weak. Some rows have no size entry. The others give once, few or many, or a class for an expanded clone.

TRBJ2-3 | TRBV6-5 | few | NA | CASSYGGAPGDTQYF | TGTGCCAGCAGTTACGGGGGGGCGCCCGGAGATACGCAGTATTTT
TRBJ1-2 | TRBV5-5 | NA | NA | CASSWERDGYTF | TGTGCCAGCAGCTGGGAACGGGATGGCTACACCTTC
TRBJ1-1 | TRBV7-9 | many | NA | CASTQGGVGAFF | TGTGCCAGCACCCAGGGTGGAGTTGGAGCTTTCTTT
TRBJ2-1 | TRBV12-3/TRBV12-4 | many | NA | CASRAGTRQFF | TGTGCCAGCAGAGCCGGGACAAGGCAGTTCTTC
TRBJ2-3 | TRBV24-1 | few | NA | CATSDSHTDTQYF | TGTGCCACCAGTGATTCCCACACAGATACGCAGTATTTT
TRBJ2-1 | TRBV20-1 | few | TRBD2 | CSARAGGPYNEQFF | TGCAGTGCTAGAGCGGGGGGGCCTTACAATGAGCAGTTCTTC
TRBJ2-7 | TRBV5-6 | NA | NA | CASSLGGTGRGEQYF | TGTGCCAGCAGCTTAGGGGGAACAGGGAGGGGCGAGCAGTACTTC
TRBJ2-1 | TRBV18 | NA | NA | CASSSYEASVYNEQFF | TGTGCCAGCTCGTCCTATGAGGCTAGTGTTTACAATGAGCAGTTCTTC
TRBJ1-5 | TRBV4-1 | few | TRBD1 | CASSSDRGNNQPQHF | TGCGCCAGCAGCTCGGACAGGGGGAACAATCAGCCCCAGCATTTT
TRBJ1-2 | TRBV12-3/TRBV12-4 | few | NA | CASSSWTLYGYTF | TGTGCCAGCAGTTCGTGGACACTCTATGGCTACACCTTC
TRBJ2-1 | TRBV7-3 | NA | TRBD2 | CASSFLGTRGDEQFF | TGTGCCAGCAGCTTTCTTGGGACTAGGGGGGATGAGCAGTTCTTC
TRBJ2-7 | TRBV7-6 | NA | NA | CVSSLGGRGEQYF | TGTGTCAGCAGCTTAGGAGGTCGGGGCGAGCAGTACTTC
TRBJ1-1 | TRBV14 | few | NA | CASSLGSSAFF | TGTGCCAGCAGCCTTGGATCTTCAGCTTTCTTT
TRBJ2-1 | TRBV28 | few | NA | CASSLQGLINEQFF | TGTGCCAGCAGTTTACAAGGGTTAATCAATGAGCAGTTCTTC
TRBJ1-2 | TRBV12-3/TRBV12-4 | many | TRBD1 | CASSEGQNYGYTF | TGTGCCAGCAGTGAGGGACAGAACTATGGCTACACCTTC
TRBJ2-1 | TRBV25-1 | once | TRBD1 | CASRTGGIGFF | TGTGCCAGCAGGACAGGGGGCATTGGGTTCTTC
TRBJ2-2 | TRBV12-3/TRBV12-4 | many | NA | CASSWASGASVGELFF | TGTGCCAGCAGTTGGGCGAGTGGAGCCTCGGTCGGGGAGCTGTTTTTT